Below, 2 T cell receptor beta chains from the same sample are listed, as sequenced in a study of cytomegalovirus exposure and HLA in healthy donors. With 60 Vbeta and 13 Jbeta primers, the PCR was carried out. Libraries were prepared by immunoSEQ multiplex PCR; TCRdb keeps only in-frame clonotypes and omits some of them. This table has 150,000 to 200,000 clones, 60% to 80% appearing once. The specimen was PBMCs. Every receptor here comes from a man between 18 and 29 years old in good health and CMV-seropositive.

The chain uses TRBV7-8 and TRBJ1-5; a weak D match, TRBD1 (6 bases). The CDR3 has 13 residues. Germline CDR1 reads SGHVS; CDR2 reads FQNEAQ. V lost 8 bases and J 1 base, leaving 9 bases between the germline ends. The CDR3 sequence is CASGGASNQPQHF. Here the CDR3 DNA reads TGTGCCAGCGGGGGGGCAAGCAATCAGCCCCAGCATTTT. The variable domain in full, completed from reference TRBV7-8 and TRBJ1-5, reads GAGVSQSPRYKVAKRGQDVALRCDPISGHVSLFWYQQALGQGPEFLTYFQNEAQLDKSGLPSDRFFAERPEGSVSTLKIQRTQQEDSAVYLCASGGASNQPQHFGDGTRLSIL.

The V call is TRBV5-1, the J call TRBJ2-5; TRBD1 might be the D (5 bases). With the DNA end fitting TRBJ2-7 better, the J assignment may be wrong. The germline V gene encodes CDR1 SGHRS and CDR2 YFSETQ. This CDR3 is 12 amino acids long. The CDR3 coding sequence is TGCGCCAGCAGCACGGTCGACAGCGAGCAGTACTTC. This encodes CASSTVDSEQYF.